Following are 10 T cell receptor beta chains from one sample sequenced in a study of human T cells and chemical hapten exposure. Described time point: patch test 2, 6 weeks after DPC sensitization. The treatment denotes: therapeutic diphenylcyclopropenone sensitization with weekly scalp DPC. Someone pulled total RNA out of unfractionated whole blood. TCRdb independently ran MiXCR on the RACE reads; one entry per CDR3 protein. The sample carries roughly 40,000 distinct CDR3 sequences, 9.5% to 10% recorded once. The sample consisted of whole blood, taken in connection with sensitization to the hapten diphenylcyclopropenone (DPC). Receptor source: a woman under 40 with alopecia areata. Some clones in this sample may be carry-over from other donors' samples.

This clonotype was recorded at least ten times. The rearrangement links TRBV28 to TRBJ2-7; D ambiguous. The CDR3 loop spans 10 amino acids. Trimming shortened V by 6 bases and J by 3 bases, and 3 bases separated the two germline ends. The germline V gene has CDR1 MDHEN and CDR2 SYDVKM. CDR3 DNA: TGTGCCAGCAGCGACTACGAGCAGTACTTC. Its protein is CASSDYEQYF.

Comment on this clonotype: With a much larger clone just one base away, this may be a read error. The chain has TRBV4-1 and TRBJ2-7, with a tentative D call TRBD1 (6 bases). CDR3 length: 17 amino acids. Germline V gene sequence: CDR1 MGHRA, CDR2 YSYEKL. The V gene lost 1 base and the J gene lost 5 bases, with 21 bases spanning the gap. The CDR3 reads CASSQAFRPRQEDEQYF. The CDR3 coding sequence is TGCGCCAGCAGCCAAGCCTTTCGCCCGCGACAGGAAGACGAGCAGTACTTC.

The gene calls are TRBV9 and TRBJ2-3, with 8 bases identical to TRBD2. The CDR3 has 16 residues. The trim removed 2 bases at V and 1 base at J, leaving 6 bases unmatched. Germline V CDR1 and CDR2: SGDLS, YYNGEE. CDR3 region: CASSVRAGGRTDTQYF. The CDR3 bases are TGTGCCAGCAGCGTCCGCGCGGGGGGCCGCACAGATACGCAGTATTTT.

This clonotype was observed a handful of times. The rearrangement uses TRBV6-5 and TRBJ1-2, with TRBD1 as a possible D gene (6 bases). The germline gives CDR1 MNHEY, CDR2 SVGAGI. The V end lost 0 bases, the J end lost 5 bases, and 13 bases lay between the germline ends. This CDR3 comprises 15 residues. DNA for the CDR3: TGTGCCAGCAGTTACTCGAACAGGGAGCGATATGGCTACACCTTC. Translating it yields CASSYSNRERYGYTF.

Here the CDR3 reads CASSALTGGNSPLHF. CDR3 DNA sequence: TGTGCCAGCAGTGCATTGACAGGGGGTAATTCACCCCTCCACTTT. The V call is TRBV12-3 or TRBV12-4, the J call TRBJ1-6; 9 nucleotides match TRBD1. The length of the CDR3 is 15 residues. V shed 5 bases, J shed 6 bases, and the junction held 5 bases outside the gene matches.

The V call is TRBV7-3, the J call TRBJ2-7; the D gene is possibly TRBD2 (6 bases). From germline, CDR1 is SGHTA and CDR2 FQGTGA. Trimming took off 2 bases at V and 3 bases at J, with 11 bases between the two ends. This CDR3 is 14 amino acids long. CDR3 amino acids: CASSLGGVGYEQYF. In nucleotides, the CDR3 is TGTGCCAGCAGCTTAGGCGGGGTTGGCTACGAGCAGTACTTC.

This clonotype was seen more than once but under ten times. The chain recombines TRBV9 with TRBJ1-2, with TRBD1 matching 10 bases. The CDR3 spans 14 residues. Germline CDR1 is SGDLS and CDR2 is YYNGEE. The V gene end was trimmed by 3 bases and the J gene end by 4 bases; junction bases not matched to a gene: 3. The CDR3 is CASSEGQGSYGYTF. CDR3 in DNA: TGTGCCAGCAGCGAGGGACAGGGGTCCTATGGCTACACCTTC.

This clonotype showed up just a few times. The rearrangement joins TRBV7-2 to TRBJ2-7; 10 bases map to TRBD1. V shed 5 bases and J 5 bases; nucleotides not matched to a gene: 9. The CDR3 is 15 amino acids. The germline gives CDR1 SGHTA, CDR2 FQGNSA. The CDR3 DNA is TGTGCCAGCAGCCCGCGACGCGGACAGGGGGACGAGCAGTACTTC. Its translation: CASSPRRGQGDEQYF.

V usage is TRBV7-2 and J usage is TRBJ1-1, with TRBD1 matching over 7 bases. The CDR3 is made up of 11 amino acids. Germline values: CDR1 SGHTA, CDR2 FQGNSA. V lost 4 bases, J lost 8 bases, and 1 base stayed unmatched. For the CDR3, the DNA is TGTGCCAGCAGCTGGGGACAGGAAGCTTTCTTT. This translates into CASSWGQEAFF.

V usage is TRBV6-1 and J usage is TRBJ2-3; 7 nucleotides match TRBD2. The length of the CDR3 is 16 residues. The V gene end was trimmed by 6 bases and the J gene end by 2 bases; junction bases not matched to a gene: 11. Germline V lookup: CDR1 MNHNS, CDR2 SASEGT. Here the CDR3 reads CASRTQLAVNTDTQYF. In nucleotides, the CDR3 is TGTGCCAGCAGGACGCAGCTAGCGGTAAACACAGATACGCAGTATTTT.